This entry lists 16 T cell receptor beta chains sequenced from one sample in a study of shared clonotypes between healthy human individuals. The protocol was immunoSEQ multiplex PCR, while the TCRdb copy is restricted to in-frame clones and leaves out a portion. The table lists under 1,100,000 clones, 60% to 80% of them singletons. The sequencing sample was made of memory CD4+ T cells sorted from blood. As for subset: CD45RA-negative fraction. Every receptor here comes from a man younger than 35 in good health.

This clone was detected a few times. The chain joins TRBV6-5 to TRBJ2-7; tentative D call: TRBD1 (6 bases). With 8 bases removed from V and 1 base from J, the gap between germline ends came to 9 bases. The CDR3 contains 12 residues. Germline lookup yields CDR1 MNHEY and CDR2 SVGAGI. CDR3 sequence reads: CASGDRSYEQYF. The CDR3 DNA sequence: TGTGCCAGCGGAGACAGGTCCTACGAGCAGTACTTC.

V is TRBV11-2 and J is TRBJ1-3, with D uncertain. Trimming left V 0 bases short and J 0 bases short, with 12 bases between. The CDR3 loop spans 17 amino acids. CDR1 is SGHAT and CDR2 is FQNNGV in the germline V gene. CDR3 in DNA: TGTGCCAGCAGCTTAGAGTCGTGGCCGGACTCTGGAAACACCATATATTTT. Its protein product is CASSLESWPDSGNTIYF.

This clone was seen a few times. The sample has other DNA sequences that encode this CDR3 too. The chain couples TRBV28 to TRBJ1-2; D is perhaps TRBD1 (5 bases). Trimming cost V 0 bases and J 0 bases, with 5 bases left between them. The CDR3 totals 14 residues. Germline V gene lookup returns CDR1 MDHEN and CDR2 SYDVKM. The chain's CDR3 is CASSLWGPNYGYTF. The DNA of the CDR3 is TGTGCCAGCAGTTTATGGGGGCCTAACTATGGCTACACCTTC.

This clone has just a few counts. The chain employs TRBV6-6 and TRBJ1-5; D not resolved. V lost 6 bases and J lost 6, with 15 bases in between. The CDR3 spans 14 residues. Germline V CDR1 and CDR2: MNHNY, SVGAGI (reference sequence). The CDR3 reads CASSLDGNPQPQHF. The DNA for the CDR3 is TGTGCCAGCAGCTTGGATGGTAACCCTCAGCCCCAGCATTTT.

The chain joins TRBV5-4 to TRBJ2-7; D is uncertain. The CDR3 covers 14 residues. Deletions cut 4 bases from V and 0 bases from J, with 11 bases between. Germline V gives CDR1 SGHNT, CDR2 YYREEE (reference sequence). Here the CDR3 DNA reads TGTGCCAGCAGCACCGACGCGCGCTCCTACGAGCAGTACTTC. It codes for CASSTDARSYEQYF.

V is TRBV11-3 and J is TRBJ2-3, with D unclear. Germline loops: CDR1 SGHNT, CDR2 YENEEA. The CDR3 has 15 residues. The V end lost 3 bases, the J end lost 11 bases, and 21 bases lay between the germline ends. The CDR3 here is CASSFPRWRPLVQYF. The CDR3 nucleotides read TGTGCCAGCAGCTTCCCGCGGTGGCGGCCCCTAGTGCAGTATTTT. Full variable domain (outside the CDR3, taken from reference TRBV11-3 and TRBJ2-3): EAGVVQSPRYKIIEKKQPVAFWCNPISGHNTLYWYLQNLGQGPELLIRYENEEAVDDSQLPKDRFSAERLKGVDSTLKIQPAELGDSAVYLCASSFPRWRPLVQYFGPGTRLTVL.

The genes are TRBV5-6 and TRBJ2-1; D is unresolved. V was pared by 3 bases and J by 5 bases, with 18 bases between. The CDR3 has 16 amino acids. The V gene's germline CDR1 is SGHDT and CDR2 YYEEEE. This CDR3 reads CASSWMGRGPNNEQFF. The CDR3 DNA reads as TGTGCCAGCAGCTGGATGGGCCGTGGGCCTAACAATGAGCAGTTCTTC.

The rearrangement links TRBV11-2 to TRBJ1-1, with a possible D match to TRBD1 (6 bases). This CDR3 region has 15 residues. CDR1 SGHAT and CDR2 FQNNGV come from the germline V gene. With 8 bases removed from V and 0 bases from J, the gap between germline ends came to 16 bases. For the CDR3, the DNA is TGTGCCAGCTCGGGGGGGGGCACCATGAACACTGAAGCTTTCTTT. Protein sequence: CASSGGGTMNTEAFF.

The genes are TRBV7-8 and TRBJ2-7; tentatively, D is TRBD2 (7 bases). The length of the CDR3 is 14 residues. Germline CDR1 SGHVS, CDR2 FQNEAQ. V was pared by 6 bases and J by 3 bases, with 15 bases between. The chain's CDR3 is CASSRSGDYYEQYF. Written as DNA, the CDR3 is TGTGCCAGCAGTCGGTCAGGGGACTACTACGAGCAGTACTTC.

V gene TRBV27 combines with J gene TRBJ1-6, with 9 bases aligning to TRBD1. The CDR3 is made up of 16 amino acids. Germline CDR1 is MNHEY and CDR2 is SMNVEV (reference sequence). V shed 3 bases and J 7 bases; nucleotides not matched to a gene: 7. The CDR3 spells CASSFRTGEGNSPLHF. CDR3 bases: TGTGCCAGCAGTTTTAGGACAGGGGAAGGAAATTCACCCCTCCACTTT.

The chain combines TRBV29-1 with TRBJ2-7; D assignment may be TRBD1 or TRBD2 (6 bases each). V lost 6 bases, J lost 2 bases, and 14 bases lay in between. CDR1 and CDR2 (germline): SQVTM, ANQGSEA. The CDR3 runs to 13 residues. Here the CDR3 reads CSVAGSGAYEQYF. The CDR3 coding sequence is TGCAGCGTGGCGGGATCAGGGGCCTACGAGCAGTACTTC.

CDR3 coding DNA: TGTGCCAGCAGTGAAGCCGGGGGCTTCCTGAACACCGGGGAGCTGTTTTTT. This encodes CASSEAGGFLNTGELFF. The chain carries TRBV2 and TRBJ2-2; D may correspond to TRBD1 or TRBD2 (6 bases each). Trimming cost V 0 bases and J 1 base, with 12 bases left between them. The CDR3 runs 17 residues. CDR1 and CDR2 from the germline V gene are SNHLY and FYNNEI.

The chain uses TRBV6-5 and TRBJ1-4, with D possibly being TRBD1 (5 bases). Trimming pared 2 bases from V and 8 bases from J, leaving 9 bases between. This CDR3 contains 13 residues. CDR1 is MNHEY, CDR2 SVGAGI, per germline. The CDR3 loop is CASSYQGKEKLFF. Here the CDR3 DNA reads TGTGCCAGCAGTTACCAGGGTAAAGAAAAACTGTTTTTT.

The chain uses TRBV4-1 and TRBJ2-6, with TRBD2 matching over 11 bases. Germline CDR1 is MGHRA and CDR2 is YSYEKL. V was clipped by 6 bases and J by 1 base; unmatched bases: 2. The CDR3 totals 16 residues. CDR3 amino acids: CASSPSGGSGANVLTF. As DNA, the CDR3 is TGCGCCAGCAGTCCTAGCGGGGGGTCTGGGGCCAACGTCCTGACTTTC.

The chain links TRBV18 to TRBJ2-1, with 14 bases identical to TRBD2. This CDR3 contains 16 residues. Germline trimming cut 3 bases from V and 7 bases from J; bases unmatched to any gene: 5. Per the germline V gene, CDR1 is KGHSH and CDR2 is LQKENI. The CDR3 loop is CASSPTGTSGSNEQFF. CDR3 in DNA: TGTGCCAGCTCACCGACCGGGACTAGCGGGAGTAATGAGCAGTTCTTC.

V and J are TRBV10-3 and TRBJ2-5, with D maybe TRBD2 (6 bases). The CDR3 sequence is 15 residues long. Germline V gives CDR1 ENHRY, CDR2 SYGVKD. Deletions cut 4 bases from V and 6 bases from J, with 18 bases between. The CDR3 DNA follows: TGTGCCATCAGTGGGGGGACTTCCCCTGGAAAGACCCAGTACTTC. Its translation: CAISGGTSPGKTQYF.